This TCR beta chain originates from a study of blood T cell repertoires in COVID-19. Profiling relied on immunoSEQ multiplex PCR, and the TCRdb table lists in-frame clones only, not all of them. This table holds 270,000 or so clones, just under 90% found once. The CDR3 sequence is 15 residues long. CDR1 is MNHEY and CDR2 is SMNVEV in the germline V gene (reference sequence). V gave up 7 bases and J gave up 3 bases; unmatched junction bases: 11. This clone was found once. This chain links TRBV27 with TRBJ1-1, with 7 bases identical to TRBD1. The sequence came from a woman between 25 and 40 years old with COVID-19, enrolled during active disease. Sequencing was carried out using peripheral blood. CDR3 protein: CASNTIQGRYTEAFF. CDR3 coding DNA: TGTGCCAGCAATACTATACAGGGGCGATACACTGAAGCTTTCTTT.